This T cell receptor beta chain came from a study of Graves' ophthalmopathy and Graves' hyperthyroidism. Overall study results and limits: It was with roughly 70% sensitivity and under 85% specificity that the model predicted ophthalmopathy progression. Classification of ophthalmopathy versus stable hyperthyroidism by a 13-signature model yielded around 91% sensitivity and around 77% specificity.

TCR beta CDR3 regions were amplified from RNA transcripts. HTBI-primed RT-PCR formed the first round, and a multiplex PCR formed the second. TCRdb used MiXCR to reprocess the multiplex PCR reads, holding one entry per CDR3 protein. The sample includes 900,000 to 1,200,000 distinct CDR3 sequences, 36% of them seen just once. Certain patients, namely those with other autoimmune diseases, uncontrolled infections, pregnancy or lactation, were excluded. Ten or more counts support this clonotype. Antigen specificity is unknown. Trimming left V 5 bases short and J 8 bases short, with 15 bases between. The CDR3 covers 13 residues. Germline V CDR1 and CDR2: WSHSY, SAAADI.

The clonotype was recovered from an adult man with Graves' hyperthyroidism. The chain joins TRBV10-2 to TRBJ1-1; D possibly corresponds to TRBD1 (6 bases). Input material: peripheral blood or thyroid tissue (not recorded which). The CDR3 nucleotides read TGCGCCAGCAGTCCTACAGGGACACCGGAAGCTTTCTTT. This gives the protein CASSPTGTPEAFF.